The T cell receptor (beta chain) under discussion was sequenced for a study of persistence of HIV-infected CD4 T cells. The study's findings and limits: The rare CMV-responding cells with HIV-1 proviruses were not separately TCR-sequenced.

The libraries were made with immunoSEQ version 4 in survey mode. Sequencing was performed with immunoSEQ multiplex PCR; in TCRdb, only in-frame clones are kept and a portion is missing. The sample has 25,000 to 35,000 clones; around 82% are singletons. With 1 base removed from V and 8 bases from J, the gap between germline ends came to 8 bases. This CDR3 has 11 residues. The V gene's germline CDR1 is DFQATT and CDR2 SNEGSKA (reference sequence). For this clone: Its matching antigen is unknown.

The stimulus was lysate of CMV-infected fibroblasts, about 10 ug/mL. CD40L/CD69 double-negative CD45RO-high memory CD4+ T cells were collected. The chain uses TRBV20-1 and TRBJ1-2; the D is unclear. The sequence came from an adult man with HIV who was CMV-seropositive. The sample was CD4+ T cells sorted from PBMCs after 18-hour stimulation, taken from a patient who received antiretroviral therapy. This CDR3 reads CSARARAGYTF. For the CDR3, the DNA is TGCAGTGCTAGAGCGAGGGCGGGCTACACCTTC.